This T cell receptor (beta chain) was obtained from a study of T cell changes during pregnancy in multiple sclerosis. This clone has just one count. Profiled with immunoSEQ multiplex PCR; TCRdb holds only in-frame clones, not every one. This repertoire shows 15,000 to 20,000 clones, 70% to 90% found once; its top ten account for over 10%. This clonotype was obtained from a female donor in good health, enrolled as a control in a pregnancy study. The specimen was CD8+ T cells from peripheral blood mononuclear cells, collected after pregnancy.

The CDR3 protein is CATSRDEAGRTDTQYF. The CDR3 DNA sequence: TGTGCCACCAGCAGAGATGAGGCGGGCCGCACAGATACGCAGTATTTT. V is TRBV15 and J is TRBJ2-3; tentatively, D is TRBD2 (5 bases). Trimming shortened V by 0 bases and J by 1 base, and 11 bases separated the two germline ends. Germline CDR1 reads LNHNV; CDR2 reads YYDKDF (reference sequence). The length of the CDR3 is 16 residues.